A single sample gave rise to the 16 T cell receptor beta chains below, sequenced in a study of Ad26.COV2.S vaccination and SARS-CoV-2 variants. Sequencing was performed with immunoSEQ multiplex PCR; in TCRdb, only in-frame clones are kept and a portion is missing. There are hundreds of thousands of clones in the sample; about 88% occur only once, and approximately 5.9% lies in the top ten. Specified treatment: some 20 received Ad26.COV2.S at low or high dose, single or two shots; 5 received placebo; per-sample allocation not given. Repertoires come from day 63 after the first vaccine or placebo injection. This specimen was peripheral blood, taken in a trial of Ad26.COV2.S vaccine versus placebo. These receptors all come from a person between 18 and 60 years old who received the Ad26.COV2.S COVID-19 vaccine or a placebo.

This clone was seen a single time. This chain connects TRBV27 to TRBJ1-2, with 9 bases matching TRBD1. The V segment lost 5 bases and the J segment 6 bases; nucleotides outside the gene matches: 10. The CDR3 totals 15 residues. Germline CDR1 reads MNHEY; CDR2 reads SMNVEV (reference sequence). As DNA, the CDR3 is TGTGCCAGCAGTATCGTCGGGACAGGGTTTAATGGCTACACCTTC. Protein sequence: CASSIVGTGFNGYTF.

The chain combines TRBV27 with TRBJ2-1; 7 bases agree with TRBD1. CDR1 is MNHEY and CDR2 is SMNVEV in the germline V gene (reference sequence). V shed 3 bases and J 7 bases; nucleotides not matched to a gene: 6. This CDR3 spans 14 amino acids. CDR3 DNA: TGTGCCAGCAGTTTTGACACCAGGGGGAATGAGCAGTTCTTC. The encoded protein is CASSFDTRGNEQFF.

The V and J genes are TRBV6-5 and TRBJ2-7, with D perhaps matching TRBD1 (6 bases). Trimming removed 8 bases from V and 9 bases from J, with 23 bases in between. Germline V CDR1 and CDR2: MNHEY, SVGAGI. The CDR3 is made up of 14 amino acids. In nucleotides, the CDR3 is TGTGCCAGCCGGAGGAACAGGGCCCTACACGGGCAGTACTTC. Its translation: CASRRNRALHGQYF.

The rearrangement links TRBV25-1 to TRBJ1-1; maybe TRBD1 (5 bases). This CDR3 contains 14 residues. The germline V gene has CDR1 MGHDK and CDR2 SYGVNS. Trimming cost V 1 base and J 5 bases, with 11 bases left between them. Written as DNA, the CDR3 is TGTGCCAGCAGTGAATTGACAGAGGGGACTGAAGCTTTCTTT. Residues: CASSELTEGTEAFF.

The chain carries TRBV6-1 and TRBJ2-7, with 8 positions matching TRBD1. The CDR3 covers 19 residues. Germline V gene lookup returns CDR1 MNHNS and CDR2 SASEGT. V lost 4 bases and J lost 7; bases outside the gene matches: 24. The CDR3 nucleotides read TGTGCCAGCAGTGGTAGCGGAACCCTGCAATACTCCGGGACAGGAGAGCAGTACTTC. It encodes CASSGSGTLQYSGTGEQYF.

This clone was counted between two and nine times. The J gene is TRBJ1-3, the V gene TRBV7-9; a weak D match, TRBD1 (6 bases). Trimming removed 3 bases from V and 7 bases from J, with 10 bases in between. CDR1 and CDR2 from the germline V gene are SEHNR and FQNEAQ (reference sequence). The CDR3 sequence is 13 residues long. In nucleotides, the CDR3 is TGTGCCAGCAGCTTGACAGGAGACAACACCATATATTTT. It is translated as CASSLTGDNTIYF.

This chain connects TRBV15 to TRBJ2-6, with D possibly TRBD1 on 6 matching bases. Germline V gene sequence: CDR1 LNHNV, CDR2 YYDKDF (reference sequence). The CDR3 sequence is 15 residues long. The V end lost 1 base, the J end lost 3 bases, and 7 bases lay between the germline ends. The CDR3 region is CATSRGGGGANVLTF. The CDR3 DNA sequence: TGTGCCACCAGCAGAGGAGGGGGTGGGGCCAACGTCCTGACTTTC.

V gene TRBV30 combines with J gene TRBJ1-4; 10 bases align to TRBD1. With V trimmed by 2 bases and J by 12 bases, 3 bases remained unmatched. Germline V gives CDR1 GTSNPN, CDR2 SVGIG (reference sequence). The CDR3 contains 12 residues. The CDR3 reads CAWSPGQGELFF. The CDR3 DNA reads TGTGCCTGGAGTCCCGGACAGGGGGAACTGTTTTTT. The whole variable domain, remainder taken from reference TRBV30 and TRBJ1-4, is SQTIHQWPATLVQPVGSPLSLECTVEGTSNPNLYWYRQAAGRGLQLLFYSVGIGQISSEVPQNLSASRPQDRQFILSSKKLLLSDSGFYLCAWSPGQGELFFGSGTQLSVL.

This chain links TRBV7-3 with TRBJ2-2; 9 nucleotides match TRBD2. J gave up 4 bases and V 2 bases, and 5 bases lay outside the gene matches. The CDR3 has 16 residues. Germline values: CDR1 SGHTA, CDR2 FQGTGA. The CDR3 nucleotides are TGTGCCAGCAGCTTATTAGCGGGAGCTTCCACCGGGGAGCTGTTTTTT. Translating it yields CASSLLAGASTGELFF.

The CDR3 DNA sequence: TGTGCCAGCAGCCCCAGAGGTGAGGGCACTGAAGCTTTCTTT. Residues: CASSPRGEGTEAFF. The rearrangement links TRBV7-9 to TRBJ1-1; D not resolved. This CDR3 spans 14 amino acids. Germline loops: CDR1 SEHNR, CDR2 FQNEAQ (reference sequence). The V and J ends lost 5 bases and 4 bases respectively, with 14 bases between them.

Concerning this clone itself: At the DNA level, this CDR3 is encoded by other sequences in the same sample as well. J is TRBJ2-7 and V is TRBV6-5, with D tentatively TRBD1 (6 bases). CDR1 and CDR2 from the germline V gene are MNHEY and SVGAGI. The V end was cut by 3 bases, the J end by 1 base, with 7 bases between. The CDR3 extends over 13 amino acids. CDR3 amino acids: CASSYRGSYEQYF. In DNA, the CDR3 is TGTGCCAGCAGTTATAGGGGGTCCTACGAGCAGTACTTC.

CDR3 sequence: CASSPLGGELFF. Written as DNA, the CDR3 is TGTGCCAGTAGCCCCCTGGGGGGGGAGCTGTTTTTT. The rearrangement joins TRBV19 to TRBJ2-2; no definite D call. CDR3 length: 12 residues. The germline V and J ends were trimmed by 6 bases and 8 bases, with 10 bases remaining between them. Germline V gene lookup returns CDR1 LNHDA and CDR2 SQIVND (reference sequence).

The chain has TRBV6-2 or TRBV6-3 and TRBJ2-7; maybe TRBD1 (5 bases). CDR3 size: 15 residues. Germline assignment: CDR1 MNHEY and CDR2 SVGEGT. The V and J ends lost 6 bases and 2 bases respectively, with 17 bases between them. CDR3 in DNA: TGTGCCAGCAGCCGGCCGCAGGGAAGAGCCTACGAGCAGTACTTC. It encodes CASSRPQGRAYEQYF.

This clone was picked up one time. For the CDR3, the DNA is TGTGCCAGCAGCTCACTAGGGCGGGAGGGGACCGGGGAGCTGTTTTTT. This gives the protein CASSSLGREGTGELFF. This chain links TRBV9 with TRBJ2-2, with 9 nucleotides matching TRBD2. CDR3 length: 16 residues. Germline-derived CDR1 and CDR2 are SGDLS and YYNGEE. After removal of 4 bases from V and 5 bases from J, the junction contained 9 bases not matched to a gene.

The chain joins TRBV4-3 to TRBJ1-5; D remains unclear. Germline V gene sequence: CDR1 LGHNA, CDR2 YSLEER. The CDR3 has 15 residues. Between the trimmed V and J ends, which lost 1 base and 2 bases, there was a span of 9 bases. The CDR3 sequence: CASSQVAGGNQPQHF. Here the CDR3 DNA reads TGCGCCAGCAGCCAAGTGGCGGGAGGCAATCAGCCCCAGCATTTT.

The chain uses TRBV5-4 and TRBJ2-7; 7 positions match TRBD1. This CDR3 comprises 14 residues. Germline values: CDR1 SGHNT, CDR2 YYREEE (reference sequence). With V trimmed by 4 bases and J by 3 bases, 7 bases remained unmatched. This CDR3 reads CASSPGTANYEQYF. In DNA, the CDR3 is TGTGCCAGCAGCCCCGGGACAGCGAACTACGAGCAGTACTTC.